This T cell receptor beta chain was recovered during a study of blood T cell repertoires in COVID-19. Whole-study context: Acute-phase and convalescent COVID-19 samples originated in the United States, Italy and Spain.

This clone was seen more than once but under ten times. This study enrolled people aged about 18 to 95 from about two dozen US geographic areas. In assigning cohorts, the study relied on participant-reported clinical history. The protocol was immunoSEQ multiplex PCR, while the TCRdb copy is restricted to in-frame clones and leaves out a portion. The table lists about 220,000 clones, 70% to 85% of them singletons. The CDR3 contains 13 residues. Between the trimmed V and J ends, which lost 2 bases and 7 bases, there was a span of 9 bases. The germline V gene has CDR1 SGHDT and CDR2 YYEEEE. The clonotype originates from a woman between 55 and 75 years old who had recovered from COVID-19. The chain carries TRBV5-6 and TRBJ2-2, with a weak D call TRBD2 (5 bases). Sequenced: PBMCs or T cells enriched from blood (not recorded which). CDR3 nucleotides: TGTGCCAGCAGCTTCGCGGGTTACGGGGAGCTGTTTTTT. Encoded protein: CASSFAGYGELFF. The variable domain in full, completed from reference TRBV5-6 and TRBJ2-2, reads DAGVTQSPTHLIKTRGQQVTLRCSPKSGHDTVSWYQQALGQGPQFIFQYYEEEERQRGNFPDRFSGHQFPNYSSELNVNALLLGDSALYLCASSFAGYGELFFGEGSRLTVL.